In its sample, the clone carrying this T cell receptor (beta chain) was seen once. The antigen is undetermined. This entry is derived from a study of a mutant IDH1 vaccine in newly diagnosed glioma. Across the whole study: Investigators started vaccination 4-6 weeks after radiotherapy alone, or with temozolomide cycles. Study outcomes and limitations: Induction of immune responses by the vaccine occurred in just under 95% of patients.

The repertoire was sequenced with immunoSEQ multiplex PCR; TCRdb's copy has only in-frame clones and lacks some. The sample contains 30,000 or so clones, 80% of which appear only once. The germline CDR1 and CDR2 sequences are MNHNS and SASEGT. V gave up 4 bases and J gave up 1 base, with 9 bases separating them. The CDR3 spans 14 residues. The time point here: week 35, safety follow-up. Alongside topical imiquimod, each dose of vaccine comprised 300 ug of mutant IDH1 20-mer peptide. In weeks 1, 3, 5, 7, 11, 15, 19 and 23, patients were immunized, eight times in all. The source is a man in his forties with glioma. Some clones in this sample may be carry-over from other donors' samples. This rearrangement joins TRBV6-1 to TRBJ2-3; D not certain. Sequenced material: PBMCs, taken from a glioma patient whose treatment included an IDH1 peptide vaccine. Written as DNA, the CDR3 is TGTGCCAGCAGTGTGTCAGGAGGCACAGATACGCAGTATTTT. Translation: CASSVSGGTDTQYF.